Here is one T cell receptor (beta chain) with its context. Its cognate antigen is unknown. As the sequencing template, cDNA was produced by extracting RNA and reverse transcribing it. Produced via immunoSEQ multiplex PCR; TCRdb's table is partial and in-frame only. The sample has under 250,000 clones; around three fifths are singletons. This record comes from a study of CD8+ T cells in alopecia areata. Study-wide points: Normal skin contains resident alphabeta T cells, and these are also sequenced in scalp samples. Mouse data revealed clearer TCR sharing than patient data did, a gap possibly tied to HLA. Higher clonality and more expanded CD8+ clones appeared in lesional than normal scalp.

Specimen: CD8+ T cells sorted from blood. The TCR originated in a human donor in good health.

CDR3 protein: CAISDSQGRSQETQYF. CDR3 bases: TGTGCCATCAGTGATTCACAGGGCCGCAGCCAAGAGACCCAGTACTTC. The genes are TRBV10-3 and TRBJ2-5, with D possibly being TRBD1 (6 bases). This CDR3 comprises 16 residues. The V gene lost 3 bases and the J gene lost 1 base, with 15 bases spanning the gap. Germline assignment: CDR1 ENHRY and CDR2 SYGVKD.